Below, 14 T cell receptor beta chains from the same sample are listed, as sequenced in a study of blood T cell repertoires in COVID-19. Profiling relied on immunoSEQ multiplex PCR, and the TCRdb table lists in-frame clones only, not all of them. The sample holds under 300,000 clones, about 83% seen once. The sequenced sample was peripheral blood. Source of these receptors: a man older than 75 with acute or convalescent COVID-19.

The chain employs TRBV24-1 and TRBJ1-5, with TRBD1 as a possible D gene (5 bases). This CDR3 region has 16 residues. V lost 4 bases, J lost 6 bases, and 18 bases lay in between. CDR1 is KGHDR and CDR2 is SFDVKD in the germline V gene. DNA of the CDR3: TGTGCCACCAGTGACCCCATCGAAGGGGAGGGTCAGCCCCAGCATTTT. It yields the protein CATSDPIEGEGQPQHF.

With respect to this clone: The same CDR3 can be traced to other DNA sequences in this sample. The chain couples TRBV18 to TRBJ2-7, with 7 bases fitting TRBD1. This CDR3 has 14 residues. CDR1 and CDR2 (germline): KGHSH, LQKENI. V trimming: 6 bases; J trimming: 1 base; junction bases outside the gene matches: 6. CDR3 nucleotide sequence: TGTGCCAGCTCGCCCAGACAGGGATCCTACGAGCAGTACTTC. This encodes CASSPRQGSYEQYF.

This chain connects TRBV9 to TRBJ1-1; D possibly corresponds to TRBD1 (5 bases). This CDR3 is 13 amino acids long. V was trimmed by 0 bases and J by 8 bases, leaving 11 bases between them. The germline V gene has CDR1 SGDLS and CDR2 YYNGEE. CDR3 in amino acids: CASSVVQVGEAFF. The CDR3, as DNA: TGTGCCAGCAGCGTAGTACAGGTTGGCGAAGCTTTCTTT.

This chain uses TRBV27 with TRBJ1-4; D remains ambiguous. Per the germline V gene, CDR1 is MNHEY and CDR2 is SMNVEV (reference sequence). There are 16 residues in the CDR3. V gave up 6 bases and J gave up 0 bases, with 14 bases separating them. In DNA, the CDR3 is TGTGCCAGCAGCCGAGACCTAACAGCAACTAATGAAAAACTGTTTTTT. Protein: CASSRDLTATNEKLFF.

The chain links TRBV11-2 to TRBJ2-7, with TRBD2 identical over 7 bases. The V gene end was trimmed by 5 bases and the J gene end by 4 bases; junction bases not matched to a gene: 8. This CDR3 comprises 14 residues. Germline V gives CDR1 SGHAT, CDR2 FQNNGV. CDR3 residues: CASSEGGTWYEQYF. CDR3 bases: TGTGCCAGCAGCGAGGGAGGGACTTGGTACGAGCAGTACTTC. The full variable domain, in which reference TRBV11-2 and TRBJ2-7 provide the parts outside the CDR3, is EAGVAQSPRYKIIEKRQSVAFWCNPISGHATLYWYQQILGQGPKLLIQFQNNGVVDDSQLPKDRFSAERLKGVDSTLKIQPAKLEDSAVYLCASSEGGTWYEQYFGPGTRLTVT.

The chain couples TRBV4-2 to TRBJ2-1, with a tentative D call TRBD1 (5 bases). The CDR3 has 16 amino acids. V gave up 0 bases and J gave up 9 bases, with 18 bases separating them. Germline V CDR1 and CDR2: LGHNA, YNFKEQ. The CDR3 loop reads CASSQEVGPARGEQFF. CDR3 in DNA: TGTGCCAGCAGCCAAGAAGTTGGACCGGCTAGGGGTGAGCAGTTCTTC.

The chain is built from TRBV4-3 and TRBJ2-1, with 12 bases lining up with TRBD1. Germline CDR1 reads LGHNA; CDR2 reads YSLEER. The CDR3 loop spans 16 amino acids. With 0 bases clipped from V and 9 bases from J, the junction kept 6 bases outside the gene matches. The DNA for the CDR3 is TGCGCCAGCAGCCAAGATATCGGGACAGGGGGCCTTGAGCAGTTCTTC. This sequence encodes CASSQDIGTGGLEQFF.

The chain joins TRBV15 to TRBJ1-2, with D unclear. V gave up 4 bases and J gave up 2 bases, with 5 bases separating them. The CDR3 totals 12 residues. The germline gives CDR1 LNHNV, CDR2 YYDKDF (reference sequence). DNA for the CDR3: TGTGCCACCAGCACTTCCAACTATGGCTACACCTTC. This translates into CATSTSNYGYTF.

This clone was seen only a few times. The chain carries TRBV12-5 and TRBJ1-1; TRBD1 matches 7 bases. This CDR3 region has 14 residues. Germline lookup yields CDR1 LGHNT and CDR2 FRNRAP. J was trimmed by 1 base and V by 5 bases; bases with no gene match: 4. Here the CDR3 DNA reads TGTGCTAGTGGTCTGGGACAGCCGAACACTGAAGCTTTCTTT. It translates to CASGLGQPNTEAFF.

The chain links TRBV28 to TRBJ1-4; the D gene is possibly TRBD1 (6 bases). Germline V CDR1 and CDR2: MDHEN, SYDVKM. V dropped 8 bases and J dropped 0 bases, with 13 bases sitting between them. The CDR3 contains 15 residues. The CDR3: CASREGEATNEKLFF. The DNA of the CDR3 is TGTGCCAGCCGGGAGGGGGAGGCAACTAATGAAAAACTGTTTTTT.

The chain recombines TRBV7-2 with TRBJ1-3; possibly TRBD1 for D (6 bases). CDR1 is SGHTA, CDR2 FQGNSA, per germline. V lost 1 base to trimming and J lost 4 bases, with 14 bases between them. This CDR3 contains 16 residues. The chain's CDR3 is CASSLVGGTIGNTIYF. Here the CDR3 DNA reads TGTGCCAGCAGCTTAGTGGGGGGGACAATCGGAAACACCATATATTTT. Based on the CDR3 plus reference TRBV7-2 and TRBJ1-3, the full variable domain is GAGVSQSPSNKVTEKGKDVELRCDPISGHTALYWYRQSLGQGLEFLIYFQGNSAPDKSGLPSDRFSAERTGGSVSTLTIQRTQQEDSAVYLCASSLVGGTIGNTIYFGEGSWLTVV.

This chain links TRBV4-2 with TRBJ2-3; the D gene is possibly TRBD2 (7 bases). The ends were cut back, 4 bases at V and 2 bases at J, with 16 bases in the middle. Germline CDR1 is LGHNA and CDR2 is YNFKEQ. The CDR3 is made up of 16 amino acids. The CDR3 loop is CASSLDGGGATDTQYF. The CDR3 DNA sequence: TGTGCCAGCAGCCTAGATGGAGGGGGGGCCACAGATACGCAGTATTTT.

The genes are TRBV12-5 and TRBJ1-2, with 7 bases matching TRBD1. J was trimmed by 8 bases and V by 4 bases; bases with no gene match: 4. CDR1 LGHNT and CDR2 FRNRAP come from the germline V gene. This CDR3 contains 12 residues. The CDR3 sequence is CASGSTGNGYTF. The CDR3 nucleotides read TGTGCTAGTGGTTCGACAGGGAACGGCTACACCTTC.

This rearrangement joins TRBV7-8 to TRBJ1-5, with 7 bases matching TRBD1. Germline values: CDR1 SGHVS, CDR2 FQNEAQ. This CDR3 is built from 14 residues. J was trimmed by 9 bases and V by 3 bases; bases with no gene match: 8. The CDR3 coding sequence is TGTGCCAGCAGCTTGCACAGGGGCCCTCGGCCCCAGCATTTT. This gives the protein CASSLHRGPRPQHF.